This T cell receptor beta chain was documented in a study of T cell repertoires in cytomegalovirus infection. Turning to the study itself: Public TCR beta signatures were indicative of both CMV infection and a matching HLA type. Findings and limits, study-wide: It was HLA-C-restricted CMV-specific TCR beta clonotypes that dominated the response ex vivo. People with CMV and the relevant HLA were identified by cumulative public TCR beta family frequency.

TCRdb independently ran MiXCR on the reads; one entry per CDR3 protein. The sample records roughly 860,000 distinct CDR3 sequences, 30% to 35% being singletons. The junction had 7 bases not matched to a gene; V was cut back by 7 bases and J by 5 bases. The CDR3 has 14 amino acids. Per the germline V gene, CDR1 is ENHRY and CDR2 is SYGVKD. About this clonotype itself: Its antigen is unidentified.

The sequence came from a human donor in good health (CMV status not recorded). Some clones in this sample may be carry-over from other donors' samples. This chain joins TRBV10-3 and TRBJ2-1, with 8 bases aligning to TRBD2. Sequencing used cultured CD8+ T cells from PBMCs, obtained from culture after CMV antigen stimulation. The CDR3 DNA follows: TGTGCCATCACCGGGCTAGCGGGCGACAATGAGCAGTTCTTC. Its translation: CAITGLAGDNEQFF.